The 24 T cell receptor beta chains in this list originate from one sample, sequenced in a study of blood T cell repertoires in COVID-19 (dated by TCRdb to 2020 to 2021). The library was made by the immunoSEQ multiplex PCR assay. The source is immuneACCESS, and TCRdb retained only in-frame sequences with V and J called. Part of the clones is not carried over; for the studies checked, unresolved V genes explain less than half of this, and the remainder is unexplained. Within this sample are more than 85,000 clones, with roughly nine tenths of them counted one time only. More than 5% of the sample belongs to the ten largest clones. The sequencing sample was made of peripheral blood. These receptor sequences come from a woman in her fifties or sixties with COVID-19, enrolled during active disease.

This clone was counted a single time. The chain couples TRBV7-3 to TRBJ2-3, with D perhaps TRBD2 (5 bases). The CDR3 contains 15 residues. Trimming took 5 bases from V and 1 from J, leaving 13 bases between them. Germline V gene sequence: CDR1 SGHTA, CDR2 FQGTGA. This CDR3 is CASSHRLTRTDTQYF. The CDR3 DNA reads TGTGCCAGCAGCCACCGACTAACTCGCACAGATACGCAGTATTTT.

The chain couples TRBV11-1 to TRBJ2-5; a weak D match, TRBD2 (6 bases). The CDR3 length is 13 residues. Trimming cost V 3 bases and J 5 bases, with 10 bases left between them. In germline, CDR1 is SGHAT, CDR2 FQDESV (reference sequence). CDR3: CASSFWGEETQYF. As DNA, the CDR3 is TGTGCCAGCAGCTTTTGGGGGGAGGAGACCCAGTACTTC.

The rearrangement uses TRBV3-1 (or the pseudogene TRBV3-2) and TRBJ2-1; 8 positions agree with TRBD2. The CDR3 has 12 residues. Germline CDR1 and CDR2: LGHDT and YNNKEL (reference sequence). V dropped 0 bases and J dropped 12; count of bases not matched to a gene: 1. Written as DNA, the CDR3 is TGTGCCAGCAGCCAAGAAAGCGGGGGGCAGTTCTTC. Its protein is CASSQESGGQFF.

The chain employs TRBV5-5 and TRBJ1-4, with 7 bases fitting TRBD1. The V gene end was trimmed by 0 bases and the J gene end by 5 bases; junction bases not matched to a gene: 19. The CDR3 consists of 20 residues. Germline assignment: CDR1 SGHKS and CDR2 YYEKEE (reference sequence). CDR3 nucleotide sequence: TGTGCCAGCAGCTTGGGGGTCCCGGGACAGTGGAGGGGTGCAAATGAAAAACTGTTTTTT. Protein product: CASSLGVPGQWRGANEKLFF. Full variable domain (missing parts from reference TRBV5-5 and TRBJ1-4): DAGVTQSPTHLIKTRGQQVTLRCSPISGHKSVSWYQQVLGQGPQFIFQYYEKEERGRGNFPDRFSARQFPNYSSELNVNALLLGDSALYLCASSLGVPGQWRGANEKLFFGSGTQLSVL.

In DNA form, the CDR3 reads TGTGCCAGCAGCTTAGTTTCAGGTCCCTACAATGAGCAGTTCTTC. Translation gives CASSLVSGPYNEQFF. The chain uses TRBV7-9 and TRBJ2-1; D ambiguous. CDR3 size: 15 residues. With 1 base removed from V and 2 bases from J, the gap between germline ends came to 9 bases. CDR1 is SEHNR and CDR2 is FQNEAQ in the germline V gene (reference sequence).

The J gene is TRBJ2-7, the V gene TRBV25-1; no clear D gene. Germline CDR1 and CDR2: MGHDK and SYGVNS. V was clipped by 4 bases and J by 4 bases, with 5 bases between them. The CDR3 runs to 11 residues. CDR3 coding DNA: TGTGCCAGCAGTGCGTATTACGAGCAGTACTTC. Translation: CASSAYYEQYF.

The chain has TRBV6-5 and TRBJ1-5, with 7 bases fitting TRBD1. V shed 6 bases and J 4 bases; nucleotides not matched to a gene: 9. The CDR3 loop spans 15 amino acids. Germline V CDR1 and CDR2: MNHEY, SVGAGI. The CDR3 DNA reads TGTGCCAGCAGCCTCTCCGGGACAGATAATCAGCCCCAGCATTTT. Translated: CASSLSGTDNQPQHF.

The chain combines TRBV28 with TRBJ1-4; unclear D gene. Germline V gene lookup returns CDR1 MDHEN and CDR2 SYDVKM. V lost 6 bases and J lost 3, with 11 bases in between. This CDR3 region has 14 residues. CDR3 protein: CASSLYEANEKLFF. The DNA of the CDR3 is TGTGCCAGCAGCCTATACGAGGCTAATGAAAAACTGTTTTTT.

The chain carries TRBV6-6 and TRBJ1-5; 7 bases agree with TRBD1. From germline, CDR1 is MNHNY and CDR2 SVGAGI (reference sequence). Trimming took 2 bases from V and 5 from J; bases not matched to a gene: 6. This CDR3 region has 15 residues. In nucleotides, the CDR3 is TGTGCCAGCAGTTACGCGGACAGGCCGTATCAGCCCCAGCATTTT. Protein product: CASSYADRPYQPQHF.

J is TRBJ2-1 and V is TRBV18, with D perhaps matching TRBD1 (6 bases). This CDR3 has 14 amino acids. The germline V gene encodes CDR1 KGHSH and CDR2 LQKENI. V lost 3 bases, J lost 4 bases, and 10 bases lay in between. CDR3 in amino acids: CASSPPGEYNEQFF. The DNA of the CDR3 is TGTGCCAGCTCACCCCCAGGGGAGTACAATGAGCAGTTCTTC.

J is TRBJ2-3 and V is TRBV3-1 (or the pseudogene TRBV3-2), with TRBD2 identical over 7 bases. The V gene end was trimmed by 1 base and the J gene end by 2 bases; junction bases not matched to a gene: 12. The CDR3 length is 18 residues. CDR1 LGHDT and CDR2 YNNKEL come from the germline V gene (reference sequence). CDR3 nucleotides: TGTGCCAGCAGCCAAGGCGTTTCGGCTAGCGGAATCACAGATACGCAGTATTTT. Encoded protein: CASSQGVSASGITDTQYF.

This clone was recorded only once. CDR3 sequence: CAISDPSWGAYEQYF. DNA for the CDR3: TGTGCCATCAGTGACCCCTCCTGGGGGGCCTACGAGCAGTACTTC. This rearrangement joins TRBV10-3 to TRBJ2-7, with D possibly being TRBD2 (6 bases). V lost 3 bases to trimming and J lost 2 bases, with 14 bases between them. The CDR3 covers 15 residues. Germline CDR1 is ENHRY and CDR2 is SYGVKD.

V gene TRBV28 combines with J gene TRBJ2-2, with 10 bases that match TRBD2. With 5 bases clipped from V and 0 bases from J, the junction kept 12 bases outside the gene matches. The CDR3 has 19 residues. The germline gives CDR1 MDHEN, CDR2 SYDVKM. CDR3 amino acids: CASSGNSGGLPANTGELFF. In DNA form, the CDR3 reads TGTGCCAGCAGTGGCAATAGCGGGGGGCTCCCCGCGAACACCGGGGAGCTGTTTTTT.

This clone has a handful of counts. This chain connects TRBV3-1 (or the pseudogene TRBV3-2) to TRBJ2-7; a possible D gene is TRBD2 (5 bases). The length of the CDR3 is 12 residues. The V end was cut by 4 bases, the J end by 7 bases, with 11 bases between. Germline V gives CDR1 LGHDT, CDR2 YNNKEL (reference sequence). CDR3 in amino acids: CASSPGLWEQYF. The CDR3 region has the DNA TGTGCCAGCAGCCCCGGACTTTGGGAGCAGTACTTC.

The rearrangement uses TRBV19 and TRBJ1-6; D not certain. The length of the CDR3 is 13 residues. Trimming stripped 5 bases from V and 8 bases from J, with 10 bases between. Germline V gives CDR1 LNHDA, CDR2 SQIVND (reference sequence). CDR3 region: CASSVDTYSPLHF. CDR3 bases: TGTGCCAGTAGTGTTGACACCTATTCACCCCTCCACTTT.

This chain joins TRBV10-3 and TRBJ1-2; 10 bases map to TRBD1. Germline assignment: CDR1 ENHRY and CDR2 SYGVKD. V shed 2 bases and J 4 bases; nucleotides not matched to a gene: 7. The CDR3 has 16 residues. The CDR3 DNA sequence: TGTGCCATCAGTGAGGACAGGGGGCAGCAAGTCTATGGCTACACCTTC. Translation: CAISEDRGQQVYGYTF.

This clone was recorded once. This sequence joins TRBV18 and TRBJ2-7; D possibly corresponds to TRBD1 (6 bases). The CDR3 runs 13 residues. Trimming left V 4 bases short and J 3 bases short, with 10 bases between. The germline CDR1 and CDR2 sequences are KGHSH and LQKENI. CDR3 protein: CASSRGGNYEQYF. CDR3 DNA: TGTGCCAGCTCACGAGGGGGTAACTACGAGCAGTACTTC.

V usage is TRBV19 and J usage is TRBJ2-1; 10 nucleotides align to TRBD1. The CDR3 consists of 14 residues. Per germline, CDR1 LNHDA and CDR2 SQIVND (reference sequence). The junction had 4 bases not matched to a gene; V was cut back by 4 bases and J by 7 bases. CDR3 coding DNA: TGTGCCAGTAGTACGGACAGGGGGGGGAATGAGCAGTTCTTC. It specifies CASSTDRGGNEQFF.

The V gene is TRBV12-5, the J gene TRBJ1-2; D is perhaps TRBD1 (5 bases). The CDR3 covers 14 residues. CDR1 and CDR2 (germline): LGHNT, FRNRAP. V lost 2 bases to trimming and J lost 8 bases, with 15 bases between them. The CDR3 DNA reads TGTGCTAGTGGTTTGTCCCCTCCCCCAGGGGGCTACACCTTC. Its translation: CASGLSPPPGGYTF. The variable domain in full, with the rest retrieved from reference TRBV12-5 and TRBJ1-2, is DARVTQTPRHKVTEMGQEVTMRCQPILGHNTVFWYRQTMMQGLELLAYFRNRAPLDDSGMPKDRFSAEMPDATLATLKIQPSEPRDSAVYFCASGLSPPPGGYTFGSGTRLTVV.

The rearrangement joins TRBV19 to TRBJ2-5; 9 bases line up with TRBD1. Looked up from germline, CDR1 is LNHDA and CDR2 is SQIVND (reference sequence). V was pared by 5 bases and J by 3 bases, with 4 bases of the junction left unmatched. CDR3 length: 14 amino acids. The CDR3 sequence is CASSPRTGEETQYF. Written as DNA, the CDR3 is TGTGCCAGTAGTCCCCGGACAGGGGAAGAGACCCAGTACTTC.

The chain carries TRBV24-1 and TRBJ2-3; the match to TRBD2 covers 10 bases. Trimming at V came to 5 bases and at J to 3 bases, leaving 4 bases not matched to a gene. This CDR3 region has 15 residues. Germline CDR1 and CDR2: KGHDR and SFDVKD. The CDR3 protein is CATSAILAGTDTQYF. CDR3 DNA: TGTGCCACCAGTGCGATACTAGCGGGGACAGATACGCAGTATTTT.

This sequence joins TRBV30 and TRBJ2-3, with D maybe TRBD2 (6 bases). The CDR3 totals 13 residues. V dropped 1 base and J dropped 3 bases, with 8 bases sitting between them. Germline lookup yields CDR1 GTSNPN and CDR2 SVGIG (reference sequence). The CDR3, as DNA: TGTGCCTGGAGTGGGGGGGTGACAGATACGCAGTATTTT. Amino acid sequence: CAWSGGVTDTQYF.

DNA for the CDR3: TGCGCCAGCAGCCAAGACCGGACAGCGGGGGACACCATATATTTT. It yields the protein CASSQDRTAGDTIYF. The chain has TRBV4-3 and TRBJ1-3; maybe TRBD1 (6 bases). Looked up from germline, CDR1 is LGHNA and CDR2 is YSLEER. The CDR3 runs to 15 residues. Trimming cost V 0 bases and J 8 bases, with 14 bases left between them.

The CDR3 sequence is CAWSPPGLAGTDTQYF. The CDR3 coding sequence is TGTGCCTGGAGTCCCCCGGGACTAGCGGGCACAGATACGCAGTATTTT. V and J are TRBV30 and TRBJ2-3, with TRBD2 identical over 11 bases. The V segment lost 2 bases and the J segment 1 base; nucleotides outside the gene matches: 5. Germline CDR1 is GTSNPN and CDR2 is SVGIG (reference sequence). This CDR3 comprises 16 residues.